The rows below give T cell receptor beta chains drawn from one sample of a study of vaccination effects on CD4 cells after COVID-19. These receptors' antigens are unknown. The assay was immunoSEQ multiplex PCR, and TCRdb's table has in-frame clones only and misses some. Of under 70,000 clones in the sample, around 70% were seen once. Source: CD4+ T cells from PBMCs cultured without peptide, taken after COVID-19 vaccination. The receptors stem from a human donor who received a COVID-19 vaccine. Both conserved end residues are part of each CDR3. Fields, in order: J gene, V gene, D gene, clone size, CDR3 length, CDR3 DNA, CDR3 protein. The D gene is left open where the match is weak. Clone sizes are given selectively: once, few, many, or a class where the clone is expanded.

j_call: TRBJ2-5
v_call: TRBV27
d_call: TRBD1
clone_size: .
cdr3_length: 15
cdr3_nt: TGTGCCAGCAGTTTATCGACAGGGGAAAAAGAGACCCAGTACTTC
cdr3_aa: CASSLSTGEKETQYF

j_call: TRBJ1-2
v_call: TRBV27
d_call: .
clone_size: .
cdr3_length: 18
cdr3_nt: TGTGCCAGCAGTTCCCTATTACTTAGCTCCAGGGGTGACTATGGCTACACCTTC
cdr3_aa: CASSSLLLSSRGDYGYTF

j_call: TRBJ1-3
v_call: TRBV6-6
d_call: .
clone_size: .
cdr3_length: 12
cdr3_nt: TGTGCCAGCAGTTACGGCGGAAACACCATATATTTT
cdr3_aa: CASSYGGNTIYF

j_call: TRBJ2-1
v_call: TRBV28
d_call: TRBD2
clone_size: .
cdr3_length: 16
cdr3_nt: TGTGCCAGCAGTTCGGGGACTAGCGGGGGGTACAATGAGCAGTTCTTC
cdr3_aa: CASSSGTSGGYNEQFF

j_call: TRBJ2-5
v_call: TRBV24-1
d_call: .
clone_size: .
cdr3_length: 13
cdr3_nt: TGTGCCACCAGTGATGGGTCCCAAGAGACCCAGTACTTC
cdr3_aa: CATSDGSQETQYF

j_call: TRBJ2-3
v_call: TRBV5-1
d_call: .
clone_size: few
cdr3_length: 13
cdr3_nt: TGCGCCAGCAGCTTGGCCGGTGTAGATACGCAGTATTTT
cdr3_aa: CASSLAGVDTQYF

j_call: TRBJ2-5
v_call: TRBV28
d_call: .
clone_size: .
cdr3_length: 12
cdr3_nt: TGTGCCAGCCGGGGAGACTCGGAGACCCAGTACTTC
cdr3_aa: CASRGDSETQYF

j_call: TRBJ2-2
v_call: TRBV3-1/TRBV3-2
d_call: .
clone_size: .
cdr3_length: 12
cdr3_nt: TGTGCCAGCAGCCAAGACTTCGGGGAGCTGTTTTTT
cdr3_aa: CASSQDFGELFF

j_call: TRBJ2-3
v_call: TRBV2
d_call: .
clone_size: .
cdr3_length: 13
cdr3_nt: TGTGCCACCCAAAGGGACAGCACAGATACGCAGTATTTT
cdr3_aa: CATQRDSTDTQYF

j_call: TRBJ2-5
v_call: TRBV6-1
d_call: .
clone_size: .
cdr3_length: 16
cdr3_nt: TGTGCCAGCAGTGAAAGTGTCGGGGCAGGGCAAGAGACCCAGTACTTC
cdr3_aa: CASSESVGAGQETQYF

j_call: TRBJ1-2
v_call: TRBV11-2
d_call: TRBD1
clone_size: few
cdr3_length: 14
cdr3_nt: TGTGCCAGCAGCCTGACCGGACAGGGTGGGGGCTACACCTTC
cdr3_aa: CASSLTGQGGGYTF

j_call: TRBJ2-1
v_call: TRBV24-1
d_call: TRBD2
clone_size: .
cdr3_length: 16
cdr3_nt: TGTGCCACCAGTGATTTTCCTAGCGGGGGGGCCTATGAGCAGTTCTTC
cdr3_aa: CATSDFPSGGAYEQFF

j_call: TRBJ1-3
v_call: TRBV14
d_call: .
clone_size: few
cdr3_length: 16
cdr3_nt: TGTGCCAGCAGCCAAGAGAGACTCTACTCTGGAAACACCATATATTTT
cdr3_aa: CASSQERLYSGNTIYF

j_call: TRBJ1-2
v_call: TRBV9
d_call: TRBD1
clone_size: .
cdr3_length: 16
cdr3_nt: TGTGCCAGCAGCGTAGGGGCAGGGGGGATATCGGGTGGCTACACCTTC
cdr3_aa: CASSVGAGGISGGYTF

j_call: TRBJ2-3
v_call: TRBV5-8
d_call: .
clone_size: .
cdr3_length: 12
cdr3_nt: TGTGCCAGCCCGGGAGGCACAGATACGCAGTATTTT
cdr3_aa: CASPGGTDTQYF

j_call: TRBJ1-6
v_call: TRBV7-9
d_call: TRBD1
clone_size: .
cdr3_length: 14
cdr3_nt: TGTGCCAGCAGCTTCGGACAGGCCGGTTTCCCCCTCCACTTT
cdr3_aa: CASSFGQAGFPLHF

j_call: TRBJ1-2
v_call: TRBV10-2
d_call: TRBD1
clone_size: .
cdr3_length: 15
cdr3_nt: TGCGCCAGCAGAGTGGGGACAGGGGCGGACTATGGCTACACCTTC
cdr3_aa: CASRVGTGADYGYTF

j_call: TRBJ2-2
v_call: TRBV18
d_call: TRBD1
clone_size: .
cdr3_length: 15
cdr3_nt: TGTGCCAGCTCTTCGTTGGGACAGGGGACCGGGGAGCTGTTTTTT
cdr3_aa: CASSSLGQGTGELFF

j_call: TRBJ1-1
v_call: TRBV7-2
d_call: .
clone_size: .
cdr3_length: 14
cdr3_nt: TGTGCCAGCAGCCCTCGATTCCTGAACACTGAAGCTTTCTTT
cdr3_aa: CASSPRFLNTEAFF

j_call: TRBJ1-3
v_call: TRBV3-1/TRBV3-2
d_call: .
clone_size: .
cdr3_length: 14
cdr3_nt: TGTGCCAGCAGCTTTTTATCATCTGGAAACACCATATATTTT
cdr3_aa: CASSFLSSGNTIYF

j_call: TRBJ1-5
v_call: TRBV19
d_call: .
clone_size: .
cdr3_length: 18
cdr3_nt: TGTGCCAGTAGTATTACAGGGAACCCCGGAGGTGTCAATCAGCCCCAGCATTTT
cdr3_aa: CASSITGNPGGVNQPQHF

j_call: TRBJ2-3
v_call: TRBV2
d_call: .
clone_size: .
cdr3_length: 14
cdr3_nt: TGTGCCAGCAGTGTGGGCAGGGAGATAGATACGCAGTATTTT
cdr3_aa: CASSVGREIDTQYF

j_call: TRBJ2-3
v_call: TRBV15
d_call: .
clone_size: .
cdr3_length: 13
cdr3_nt: TGTGCCACCAGCAGGCAGACCGGGAGTACGCAGTATTTT
cdr3_aa: CATSRQTGSTQYF

j_call: TRBJ1-4
v_call: TRBV30
d_call: .
clone_size: once
cdr3_length: 15
cdr3_nt: TGTGCCTGGAGTGAAAGGGCCAGGGGTAATGAAAAACTGTTTTTT
cdr3_aa: CAWSERARGNEKLFF

j_call: TRBJ1-2
v_call: TRBV5-8
d_call: .
clone_size: .
cdr3_length: 15
cdr3_nt: TGTGCCAGCAGCAAACAGGGATTGCTCACCGAAGGCTACACCTTC
cdr3_aa: CASSKQGLLTEGYTF

j_call: TRBJ2-3
v_call: TRBV6-5
d_call: .
clone_size: .
cdr3_length: 14
cdr3_nt: TGTGCCAGCCAGGGGCTTTCGAGGGGAGATACGCAGTATTTT
cdr3_aa: CASQGLSRGDTQYF

j_call: TRBJ2-2
v_call: TRBV5-1
d_call: .
clone_size: .
cdr3_length: 17
cdr3_nt: TGCGCCAGCAGTCTGAACGTAGGTGCATCGAACACCGGGGAGCTGTTTTTT
cdr3_aa: CASSLNVGASNTGELFF

j_call: TRBJ2-5
v_call: TRBV20-1
d_call: .
clone_size: .
cdr3_length: 15
cdr3_nt: TGCAGTGCTAGTTCACGGCGGGAATACCAAGAGACCCAGTACTTC
cdr3_aa: CSASSRREYQETQYF

j_call: TRBJ2-5
v_call: TRBV2
d_call: .
clone_size: .
cdr3_length: 11
cdr3_nt: TGTGCCAGCAGTGACCCGGAGACCCAGTACTTC
cdr3_aa: CASSDPETQYF

j_call: TRBJ2-2
v_call: TRBV9
d_call: .
clone_size: .
cdr3_length: 15
cdr3_nt: TGTGCCAGCTCGATCCGGGGGAGTAGCACCGGGGAGCTGTTTTTT
cdr3_aa: CASSIRGSSTGELFF

j_call: TRBJ2-5
v_call: TRBV19
d_call: .
clone_size: once
cdr3_length: 13
cdr3_nt: TGTGCCAGTAGTAACCGGGACACGGGGACCCAGTACTTC
cdr3_aa: CASSNRDTGTQYF

j_call: TRBJ1-5
v_call: TRBV12-3/TRBV12-4
d_call: .
clone_size: few
cdr3_length: 11
cdr3_nt: TGTGCCAGCAGTTCCCGGGGTACCCAGCATTTT
cdr3_aa: CASSSRGTQHF

j_call: TRBJ2-1
v_call: TRBV6-1
d_call: .
clone_size: .
cdr3_length: 13
cdr3_nt: TGTGCCAGCAGTGAATTCCTAGCCGGGCAGCAGTTCTTC
cdr3_aa: CASSEFLAGQQFF

j_call: TRBJ2-3
v_call: TRBV5-1
d_call: .
clone_size: .
cdr3_length: 13
cdr3_nt: TGCGCCAGCAGCTTGGCCCCAGCCGATACGCAGTATTTT
cdr3_aa: CASSLAPADTQYF

j_call: TRBJ1-2
v_call: TRBV10-2
d_call: TRBD1
clone_size: .
cdr3_length: 15
cdr3_nt: TGCGCCAGCAGGTCTGGGACAGGAGCTAACTATGGCTACACCTTC
cdr3_aa: CASRSGTGANYGYTF

j_call: TRBJ2-3
v_call: TRBV5-1
d_call: .
clone_size: .
cdr3_length: 17
cdr3_nt: TGCGCCAGCAGCTTGGGCGGACGTAACCCTAGCACAGATACGCAGTATTTT
cdr3_aa: CASSLGGRNPSTDTQYF

j_call: TRBJ1-1
v_call: TRBV7-2
d_call: .
clone_size: few
cdr3_length: 14
cdr3_nt: TGTGCCAGCAGCTTACACAGGGCGGACACTGAAGCTTTCTTT
cdr3_aa: CASSLHRADTEAFF

j_call: TRBJ1-5
v_call: TRBV19
d_call: .
clone_size: .
cdr3_length: 13
cdr3_nt: TGTGCCAGTAGCCCAGGCGGGGACCACGCCCAGCATTTT
cdr3_aa: CASSPGGDHAQHF

j_call: TRBJ1-2
v_call: TRBV6-5
d_call: .
clone_size: .
cdr3_length: 15
cdr3_nt: TGTGCCAGCAGTTCCCGAGGGACCGGCAGTTATGGCTACACCTTC
cdr3_aa: CASSSRGTGSYGYTF

j_call: TRBJ2-1
v_call: TRBV3-1/TRBV3-2
d_call: TRBD1
clone_size: .
cdr3_length: 16
cdr3_nt: TGTGCCAGCAGCCAAGGACAGGGGGCCTCCTACAATGAGCAGTTCTTC
cdr3_aa: CASSQGQGASYNEQFF

j_call: TRBJ1-5
v_call: TRBV5-5
d_call: .
clone_size: once
cdr3_length: 16
cdr3_nt: TGTGCCAGCAGCCCCGGACACGCTAATAGCAATCAGCCCCAGCATTTT
cdr3_aa: CASSPGHANSNQPQHF

j_call: TRBJ2-2
v_call: TRBV6-6
d_call: TRBD1
clone_size: once
cdr3_length: 15
cdr3_nt: TGTGCCAGCAGTTGGACAGGGGGCGCGGGCGGGGAGCTGTTTTTT
cdr3_aa: CASSWTGGAGGELFF

j_call: TRBJ1-5
v_call: TRBV2
d_call: TRBD1
clone_size: .
cdr3_length: 15
cdr3_nt: TGTGCCAGCAGGGTGACAGGGGTGAGCAATCAGCCCCAGCATTTT
cdr3_aa: CASRVTGVSNQPQHF

j_call: TRBJ2-6
v_call: TRBV7-3
d_call: .
clone_size: .
cdr3_length: 17
cdr3_nt: TGTGCCAGCAGCAGGGGTCAGGGAAACTCTGGGGCCAACGTCCTGACTTTC
cdr3_aa: CASSRGQGNSGANVLTF

j_call: TRBJ2-1
v_call: TRBV18
d_call: TRBD2
clone_size: few
cdr3_length: 15
cdr3_nt: TGTGCCAGCTCACCCGAGCTAGCGGGGAACAATGAGCAGTTCTTC
cdr3_aa: CASSPELAGNNEQFF

j_call: TRBJ2-4
v_call: TRBV3-1/TRBV3-2
d_call: .
clone_size: .
cdr3_length: 16
cdr3_nt: TGTGCCAGCAGCCAAGAAGGTAGGGGCGTCAAAAACATTCAGTACTTC
cdr3_aa: CASSQEGRGVKNIQYF

j_call: TRBJ2-2
v_call: TRBV19
d_call: .
clone_size: .
cdr3_length: 14
cdr3_nt: TGTGCCAGTATTAGCAGCAGGATCACCGGGGAGCTGTTTTTT
cdr3_aa: CASISSRITGELFF

j_call: TRBJ1-5
v_call: TRBV5-1
d_call: .
clone_size: .
cdr3_length: 15
cdr3_nt: TGCGCCAGCAGCTTGGTCCCAGGGCTAAATCAGCCCCAGCATTTT
cdr3_aa: CASSLVPGLNQPQHF

j_call: TRBJ2-5
v_call: TRBV9
d_call: TRBD1
clone_size: .
cdr3_length: 15
cdr3_nt: TGTGCCAGCAGCTACATGGGACAGATCCAAGAGACCCAGTACTTC
cdr3_aa: CASSYMGQIQETQYF

j_call: TRBJ1-4
v_call: TRBV6-2/TRBV6-3
d_call: .
clone_size: .
cdr3_length: 14
cdr3_nt: TGTGCCAGCAGTTACCTTGCAACTAATGAAAAACTGTTTTTT
cdr3_aa: CASSYLATNEKLFF

j_call: TRBJ2-5
v_call: TRBV5-8
d_call: .
clone_size: .
cdr3_length: 15
cdr3_nt: TGTGCCAGCAGCCCTCGGGGGCAGATCCAAGAGACCCAGTACTTC
cdr3_aa: CASSPRGQIQETQYF

j_call: TRBJ1-3
v_call: TRBV12-3/TRBV12-4
d_call: .
clone_size: .
cdr3_length: 13
cdr3_nt: TGTGCCAGCTCCCGGGACGTAGGAAACACCATATATTTT
cdr3_aa: CASSRDVGNTIYF

j_call: TRBJ2-3
v_call: TRBV6-6
d_call: .
clone_size: .
cdr3_length: 14
cdr3_nt: TGTGCCAGCAGTTACTCCCGGGGGACAGATACGCAGTATTTT
cdr3_aa: CASSYSRGTDTQYF